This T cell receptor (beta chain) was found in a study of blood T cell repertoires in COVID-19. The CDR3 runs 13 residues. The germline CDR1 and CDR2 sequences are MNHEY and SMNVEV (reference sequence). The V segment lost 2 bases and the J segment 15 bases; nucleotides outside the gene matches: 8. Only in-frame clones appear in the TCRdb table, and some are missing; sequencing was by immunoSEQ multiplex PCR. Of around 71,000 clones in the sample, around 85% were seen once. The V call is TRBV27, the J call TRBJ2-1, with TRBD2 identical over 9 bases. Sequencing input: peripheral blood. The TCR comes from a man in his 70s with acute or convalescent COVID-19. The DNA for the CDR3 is TGTGCCAGCAGTTTAAATTGGGCGGGAGGGCGGTTCTTC. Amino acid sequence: CASSLNWAGGRFF.